A single sample gave rise to the 10 T cell receptor beta chains below, sequenced in a study of regulatory T cells in long-lasting Graves disease. CDR3-region Arm-PCR and iRepertoire HTBI primers produced the TCR beta libraries. TCRdb passed the multiplex PCR reads through MiXCR, listing each CDR3 protein once. In the table there are roughly 260,000 distinct CDR3 sequences, around a sixth of which are singletons. Time point specified: newly diagnosed GD, antithyroid drugs for less than 3 months. The TCR library used RNA extracted from PBMCs. The same sample was also studied in work on T cells in Graves' hyperthyroidism and ophthalmopathy.

The sample here was peripheral blood mononuclear cells (PBMCs), taken at new diagnosis, from a patient treated with antithyroid drugs. Receptors originate from a woman aged 25 to 39 with Graves disease.

As to this clonotype: A read error may be the cause here, since a much bigger clone is one base away. The chain uses TRBV11-2 and TRBJ2-1; 8 bases match TRBD2. This CDR3 has 17 amino acids. V shed 2 bases and J 5 bases; nucleotides not matched to a gene: 11. The germline V gene encodes CDR1 SGHAT and CDR2 FQNNGV. CDR3 region: CASSLSPLGLGDNEQFF. The CDR3, as DNA: TGTGCCAGCAGCTTATCGCCCCTGGGACTAGGGGACAATGAGCAGTTCTTC.

The chain combines TRBV5-1 with TRBJ1-1, with 11 bases matching TRBD1. Germline-derived CDR1 and CDR2 are SGHRS and YFSETQ. This CDR3 region has 16 residues. V was pared by 4 bases and J by 2 bases, with 7 bases of the junction left unmatched. The CDR3 bases are TGCGCCAGCAGCCCCGGGACAGGGGGGGTAAACACTGAAGCTTTCTTT. Its translation is CASSPGTGGVNTEAFF.

The sample holds one count of this clonotype. Without the conserved terminal phenylalanine or tryptophan, this CDR3 likely stems from a read error. The DNA is left out, because the CDR3 cannot be placed on it with certainty; the CDR3 is given as TCRdb lists it. The chain recombines TRBV5-5 with TRBJ2-1; TRBD2, as called in the table, went unchecked against the DNA. Germline CDR1 is SGHKS and CDR2 is YYEKEE (reference sequence). The CDR3 is 12 amino acids in total, end residues counted. CDR3 residues: CASSLLAGAPPL.

In this sample, this clonotype turned up many times. In DNA, the CDR3 is TGTGCCACCAGCAGTCGGTGGTCACCCCTCCACTTT. It specifies CATSSRWSPLHF. The chain uses TRBV15 and TRBJ1-6; D call uncertain. Germline V gene data show CDR1 as LNHNV and CDR2 as YYDKDF (reference sequence). The CDR3 spans 12 residues. V was clipped by 3 bases and J by 10 bases, with 7 bases between them.

This clonotype was detected many times. The rearrangement uses TRBV20-1 and TRBJ1-2; the D is unclear. The V end was cut by 5 bases, the J end by 4 bases, with 17 bases between. Germline V lookup: CDR1 DFQATT, CDR2 SNEGSKA (reference sequence). This CDR3 has 14 residues. CDR3 DNA: TGCAGTGCTTTTGTAGAGGCAAGGTTCTATGGCTACACCTTC. This encodes CSAFVEARFYGYTF.

The chain couples TRBV19 to TRBJ2-3; no firm D call. CDR1 and CDR2 (germline): LNHDA, SQIVND (reference sequence). Trimming pared 4 bases from V and 4 bases from J, leaving 6 bases between. The CDR3 is made up of 12 amino acids. The CDR3 DNA reads as TGTGCCAGTAGTAAGGCTGCAGATACGCAGTATTTT. Encoded protein: CASSKAADTQYF.

This clonotype was detected many times. The rearrangement uses TRBV20-1 and TRBJ2-1; a possible D gene is TRBD2 (6 bases). The germline V gene encodes CDR1 DFQATT and CDR2 SNEGSKA (reference sequence). With 2 bases removed from V and 3 bases from J, the gap between germline ends came to 17 bases. This CDR3 has 16 residues. CDR3 residues: CSARSSGRGFYNEQFF. CDR3 nucleotides: TGCAGTGCTAGAAGTTCGGGGCGGGGATTCTACAATGAGCAGTTCTTC.

This clonotype was counted only a few times. The V call is TRBV25-1, the J call TRBJ2-2; TRBD1 agrees at 9 bases. The CDR3 spans 16 residues. V lost 1 base, J lost 1 base, and 1 base stayed unmatched. Germline assignment: CDR1 MGHDK and CDR2 SYGVNS. The chain's CDR3 is CASSEWGQGNTGELFF. In nucleotides, the CDR3 is TGTGCCAGCAGTGAATGGGGACAGGGGAACACCGGGGAGCTGTTTTTT. Full variable domain (remainder filled in from reference TRBV25-1 and TRBJ2-2): EADIYQTPRYLVIGTGKKITLECSQTMGHDKMYWYQQDPGMELHLIHYSYGVNSTEKGDLSSESTVSRIRTEHFPLTLESARPSHTSQYLCASSEWGQGNTGELFFGEGSRLTVL.

The chain uses TRBV6-2 or TRBV6-3 and TRBJ1-1; D is ambiguous. The ends were cut back, 11 bases at V and 5 bases at J, with 12 bases in the middle. Germline CDR1 is MNHEY and CDR2 is SVGEGT. The CDR3 has 11 residues. The CDR3 loop is CAGNGETEAFF. The CDR3 nucleotides are TGTGCCGGCAATGGGGAGACTGAAGCTTTCTTT.

This clonotype was observed at least ten times. The chain is built from TRBV19 and TRBJ1-5; 7 positions match TRBD1. V lost 4 bases, J lost 0 bases, and 15 bases stayed unmatched. Germline V gene sequence: CDR1 LNHDA, CDR2 SQIVND (reference sequence). The CDR3 consists of 19 residues. CDR3 coding DNA: TGTGCCAGTAGTACACTCAACGGACAGGACCGCTATAGCAATCAGCCCCAGCATTTT. It is translated as CASSTLNGQDRYSNQPQHF.